Sequencing of this T cell receptor beta chain was carried out in a study of neurological immune-mediated disorders. The CDR3 has 15 residues. Germline V lookup: CDR1 MDHEN, CDR2 SYDVKM. The V and J ends lost 0 bases and 0 bases, in that order; junction bases with no gene match: 1. Synthesis of cDNA used 5'RACE (with 10-nucleotide random UMIs). The output of every sequencing run exceeded 160 million TCR-beta sequences, derived from 15-18 subjects. TCRdb ran MiXCR on the 5' RACE reads and lists one entry per CDR3 protein. The table lists approximately 48,000 distinct CDR3 sequences, about 13% of them singletons. The time point denotes: longitudinal time-point 3. PBMCs stored at -80 C, 2 million in total, were the source of the unsorted libraries.

The genes are TRBV28 and TRBJ1-2; 7 positions match TRBD1. Material for sequencing was PBMCs. This receptor was obtained from a male donor with HTLV-1-associated myelopathy (HAM/TSP). CDR3 protein: CASSLWGTANYGYTF. The CDR3 nucleotides read TGTGCCAGCAGTTTATGGGGGACAGCTAACTATGGCTACACCTTC.